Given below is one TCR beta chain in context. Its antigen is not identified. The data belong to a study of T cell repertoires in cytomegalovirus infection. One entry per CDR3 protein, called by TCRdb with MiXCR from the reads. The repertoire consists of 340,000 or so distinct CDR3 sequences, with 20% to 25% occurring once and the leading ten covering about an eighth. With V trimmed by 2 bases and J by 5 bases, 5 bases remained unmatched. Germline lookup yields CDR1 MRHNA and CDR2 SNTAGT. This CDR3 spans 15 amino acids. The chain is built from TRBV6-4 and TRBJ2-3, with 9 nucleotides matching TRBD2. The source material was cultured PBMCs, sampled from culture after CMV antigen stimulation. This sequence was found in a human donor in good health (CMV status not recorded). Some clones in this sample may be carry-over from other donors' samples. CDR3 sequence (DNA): TGTGCCAGCAGTGACGGTATAGCGGGGGTAGATACGCAGTATTTT. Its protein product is CASSDGIAGVDTQYF.